A single sample gave rise to the 22 T cell receptor beta chains below, sequenced in a study of T cell repertoires in cytomegalovirus infection. TCRdb re-analysed the reads in MiXCR, keeping a single row per CDR3 protein. The sample holds roughly 730,000 distinct CDR3 sequences, around a third seen once. What these receptors recognize is not known. The sample here was cultured PBMCs, taken from culture after CMV antigen stimulation. The receptor set was obtained from a human donor in good health (CMV status not recorded). Some clones in this sample may be carry-over from other donors' samples.

This clonotype was observed a few times. J is TRBJ2-3 and V is TRBV7-2, with D perhaps matching TRBD1 or TRBD2 (5 bases each). This CDR3 contains 14 residues. The V gene lost 2 bases and the J gene lost 4 bases, with 10 bases spanning the gap. Germline V gene sequence: CDR1 SGHTA, CDR2 FQGNSA. The CDR3 DNA reads as TGTGCCAGCAGCTTATTCCGGGGCCCAGATACGCAGTATTTT. Its protein is CASSLFRGPDTQYF.

This clonotype has only a few counts. The genes are TRBV7-8 and TRBJ2-1; 12 nucleotides align to TRBD2. V lost 3 bases to trimming and J lost 4 bases; unmatched junction nucleotides: 10. The germline CDR1 and CDR2 sequences are SGHVS and FQNEAQ. The CDR3 contains 18 residues. DNA for the CDR3: TGTGCCAGCAGCTTCACCCCGAAAACTAGCGGGGGGTACAATGAGCAGTTCTTC. Translation gives CASSFTPKTSGGYNEQFF. The variable domain in full, with the rest retrieved from reference TRBV7-8 and TRBJ2-1, is GAGVSQSPRYKVAKRGQDVALRCDPISGHVSLFWYQQALGQGPEFLTYFQNEAQLDKSGLPSDRFFAERPEGSVSTLKIQRTQQEDSAVYLCASSFTPKTSGGYNEQFFGPGTRLTVL.

This CDR3 reads CSARVTGGYEQYF. The CDR3 nucleotides read TGCAGTGCTAGAGTAACAGGGGGGTACGAGCAGTACTTC. This chain joins TRBV20-1 and TRBJ2-7; the match to TRBD1 covers 8 bases. Germline CDR1 DFQATT, CDR2 SNEGSKA (reference sequence). V lost 1 base, J lost 4 bases, and 3 bases stayed unmatched. The length of the CDR3 is 13 residues.

The chain combines TRBV20-1 with TRBJ2-5; 7 nucleotides line up with TRBD2. V shed 2 bases and J 2 bases; nucleotides not matched to a gene: 2. Looked up from germline, CDR1 is DFQATT and CDR2 is SNEGSKA (reference sequence). CDR3 length equals 13 residues. CDR3 in amino acids: CSARTAGQETQYF. CDR3 coding DNA: TGCAGTGCTAGAACAGCGGGGCAAGAGACCCAGTACTTC.

The chain joins TRBV6-6 to TRBJ2-5; the match to TRBD2 covers 11 bases. This CDR3 comprises 17 residues. Germline trimming cut 0 bases from V and 3 bases from J; bases unmatched to any gene: 6. Germline CDR1 reads MNHNY; CDR2 reads SVGAGI (reference sequence). The CDR3 nucleotides read TGTGCCAGCAGTTACTCGAGTTTTAGCGGGAGGGAAGAGACCCAGTACTTC. Amino acid sequence: CASSYSSFSGREETQYF.

The chain employs TRBV24-1 and TRBJ2-7, with D perhaps matching TRBD1 or TRBD2 (5 bases each). Germline V gives CDR1 KGHDR, CDR2 SFDVKD. The CDR3 contains 13 residues. Trimming stripped 11 bases from V and 4 bases from J, with 17 bases between. In DNA, the CDR3 is TGTGCCAGTCTCGGGACCCGCGATTACGAGCAGTACTTC. Translated: CASLGTRDYEQYF.

The chain is built from TRBV18 and TRBJ1-1; a weak D match, TRBD1 (6 bases). This CDR3 has 15 residues. Germline lookup yields CDR1 KGHSH and CDR2 LQKENI. With 2 bases removed from V and 4 bases from J, the gap between germline ends came to 14 bases. This CDR3 is CASSPIGPGATEAFF. DNA for the CDR3: TGTGCCAGCTCACCAATAGGGCCGGGGGCCACTGAAGCTTTCTTT.

The rearrangement uses TRBV28 and TRBJ1-2; 7 bases are a match to TRBD1. The germline V gene encodes CDR1 MDHEN and CDR2 SYDVKM. Unmatched junction bases numbered 7, after V lost 3 bases and J lost 0 bases. CDR3 size: 16 residues. The CDR3 DNA reads TGTGCCAGCAGTTTGGGGTGGGACAGTCCTAACTATGGCTACACCTTC. This gives the protein CASSLGWDSPNYGYTF.

In its sample, this clonotype was seen many times. The chain recombines TRBV7-2 with TRBJ2-6; D is undetermined. The V end lost 11 bases, the J end lost 4 bases, and 9 bases lay between the germline ends. This CDR3 region has 12 residues. CDR1 is SGHTA and CDR2 is FQGNSA in the germline V gene. The CDR3 loop is CAAETGANVLTF. DNA of the CDR3: TGTGCCGCTGAGACGGGGGCCAACGTCCTGACTTTC.

This chain uses TRBV27 with TRBJ1-4, with unresolved D. The CDR3 has 12 residues. Germline values: CDR1 MNHEY, CDR2 SMNVEV (reference sequence). V lost 5 bases and J lost 16, with 17 bases in between. CDR3: CASSPGAPKGFF. The CDR3 DNA sequence: TGTGCCAGCAGTCCGGGAGCACCAAAAGGGTTTTTT.

This rearrangement joins TRBV4-3 to TRBJ2-2; D not certain. The CDR3 loop spans 14 amino acids. Germline V gene sequence: CDR1 LGHNA, CDR2 YSLEER. Trimming took off 5 bases at V and 5 bases at J, with 12 bases between the two ends. CDR3 region: CASSGRQATGELFF. The CDR3 region has the DNA TGCGCCAGCAGCGGCCGACAAGCAACCGGGGAGCTGTTTTTT.

The chain links TRBV7-2 to TRBJ2-3; possibly TRBD2 for D (7 bases). Deletions cut 4 bases from V and 6 bases from J, with 23 bases between. The CDR3 length is 17 residues. The germline CDR1 and CDR2 sequences are SGHTA and FQGNSA. The CDR3 DNA reads as TGTGCCAGCAGCTCGCGGGGGCTAGCCTTGGTGGGGGATACGCAGTATTTT. Its protein product is CASSSRGLALVGDTQYF.

This clonotype came up a few times. This sequence joins TRBV7-6 and TRBJ2-1; D is possibly TRBD1 or TRBD2 (5 bases each). The CDR3 is 15 amino acids. The germline gives CDR1 SGHVS, CDR2 FNYEAQ. The V and J ends lost 1 base and 7 bases respectively, with 14 bases between them. The CDR3 DNA sequence: TGTGCCAGCAGCTTAGTTGTGGGGGTGGGAAATGAGCAGTTCTTC. This encodes CASSLVVGVGNEQFF.

The V and J genes are TRBV5-4 and TRBJ2-4; D is unresolved. In germline, CDR1 is SGHNT, CDR2 YYREEE (reference sequence). This CDR3 has 15 residues. V gave up 2 bases and J gave up 0 bases, with 9 bases separating them. DNA of the CDR3: TGTGCCAGCAGCTTCTCGGTGGGAGCCAAAAACATTCAGTACTTC. Its translation is CASSFSVGAKNIQYF.

This chain joins TRBV6-1 and TRBJ1-2, with D unclear. V shed 7 bases and J shed 0 bases, with 9 bases lying between them. Germline V CDR1 and CDR2: MNHNS, SASEGT. The CDR3 runs 13 residues. As DNA, the CDR3 is TGTGCCAGCACGGTCAGCGCTAACTATGGCTACACCTTC. Encoded protein: CASTVSANYGYTF.

In nucleotides, the CDR3 is TGTGCCAGCAGCCCACTTCCAGGACAGGCGGGGACAGATACGCAGTATTTT. Translated, it gives CASSPLPGQAGTDTQYF. The V and J genes are TRBV14 and TRBJ2-3, with D perhaps TRBD1 (7 bases). Germline-derived CDR1 and CDR2 are SGHDN and FVKESK. The V and J ends lost 4 bases and 3 bases respectively, with 20 bases between them. This CDR3 is built from 17 residues.

In its sample, this clonotype was seen a few times. This chain links TRBV6-6 with TRBJ2-7, with 8 bases that match TRBD2. V lost 2 bases, J lost 5 bases, and 5 bases stayed unmatched. In germline, CDR1 is MNHNY, CDR2 SVGAGI (reference sequence). The CDR3 has 14 residues. The CDR3 region has the DNA TGTGCCAGCAGTTACGTCGGGACTAGGGACGAGCAGTACTTC. Its translation: CASSYVGTRDEQYF.

This clonotype has a handful of counts. This chain connects TRBV7-9 to TRBJ1-1; TRBD1 matches at 8 bases. Trimming took 4 bases from V and 5 from J; bases not matched to a gene: 15. Germline V lookup: CDR1 SEHNR, CDR2 FQNEAQ (reference sequence). This CDR3 has 17 amino acids. The CDR3 loop is CASSYSGIRQGYTEAFF. The CDR3 DNA reads as TGTGCCAGCAGCTACTCCGGGATCCGACAGGGGTATACTGAAGCTTTCTTT. Full variable domain (remainder filled in from reference TRBV7-9 and TRBJ1-1): DTGVSQNPRHKITKRGQNVTFRCDPISEHNRLYWYRQTLGQGPEFLTYFQNEAQLEKSRLLSDRFSAERPKGSFSTLEIQRTEQGDSAMYLCASSYSGIRQGYTEAFFGQGTRLTVV.

The chain has TRBV7-2 and TRBJ2-3; 11 nucleotides line up with TRBD2. Germline loops: CDR1 SGHTA, CDR2 FQGNSA. V was pared by 5 bases and J by 7 bases, with 8 bases of the junction left unmatched. CDR3 length: 15 residues. The CDR3 coding sequence is TGTGCCAGCAGCCGCCTTAGCGGGGGGGTGAATACGCAGTATTTT. Encoded protein: CASSRLSGGVNTQYF.

The V call is TRBV12-3 or TRBV12-4, the J call TRBJ1-1; D gene unclear. The CDR3 length is 14 residues. Deletions cut 3 bases from V and 1 base from J, with 9 bases between. The CDR3 DNA reads as TGTGCCAGCAGTTTTAACGTGAGGAACACTGAAGCTTTCTTT. Translated: CASSFNVRNTEAFF.

The sample holds many counts of this clonotype. The chain links TRBV7-6 to TRBJ2-7; a weak D match, TRBD1 (5 bases). Trimming took 1 base from V and 0 from J, leaving 10 bases between them. The CDR3 covers 15 residues. Germline loops: CDR1 SGHVS, CDR2 FNYEAQ. The CDR3 sequence: CASSLGRGSSYEQYF. CDR3 DNA: TGTGCCAGCAGCTTAGGAAGGGGAAGCTCCTACGAGCAGTACTTC.

In its sample, this clonotype was seen a few times. This chain connects TRBV4-1 to TRBJ1-1; no reliable D call. Germline V CDR1 and CDR2: MGHRA, YSYEKL. V was clipped by 0 bases and J by 6 bases, with 11 bases between them. This CDR3 has 14 residues. The CDR3 reads CASSQEGAIPEAFF. The CDR3 DNA is TGCGCCAGCAGCCAAGAAGGAGCAATCCCTGAAGCTTTCTTT.